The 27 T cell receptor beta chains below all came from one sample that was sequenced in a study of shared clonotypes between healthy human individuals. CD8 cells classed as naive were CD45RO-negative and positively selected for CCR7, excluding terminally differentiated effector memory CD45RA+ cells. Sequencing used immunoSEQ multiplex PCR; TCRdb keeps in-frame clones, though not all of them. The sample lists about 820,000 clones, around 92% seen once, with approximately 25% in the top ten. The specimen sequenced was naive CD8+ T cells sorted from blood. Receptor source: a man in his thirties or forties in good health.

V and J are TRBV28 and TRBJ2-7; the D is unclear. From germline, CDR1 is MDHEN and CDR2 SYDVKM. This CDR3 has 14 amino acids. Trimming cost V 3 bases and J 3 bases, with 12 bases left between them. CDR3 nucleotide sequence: TGTGCCAGCAGTTTGAGGCTTCTTCTCTACGAGCAGTACTTC. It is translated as CASSLRLLLYEQYF.

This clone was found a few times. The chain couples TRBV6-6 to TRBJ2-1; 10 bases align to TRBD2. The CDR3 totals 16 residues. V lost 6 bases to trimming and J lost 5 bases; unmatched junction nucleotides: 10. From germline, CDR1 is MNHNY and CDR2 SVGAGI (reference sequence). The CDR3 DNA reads TGTGCCAGCAGCCTAAGCGGGAGGGCTCCTAACAATGAGCAGTTCTTC. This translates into CASSLSGRAPNNEQFF.

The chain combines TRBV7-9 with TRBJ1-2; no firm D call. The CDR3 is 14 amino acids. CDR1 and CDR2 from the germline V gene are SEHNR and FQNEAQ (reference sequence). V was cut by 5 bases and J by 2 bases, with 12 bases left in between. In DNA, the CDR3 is TGTGCCAGCAGCCGAGGGCAGGAGAACTATGGCTACACCTTC. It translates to CASSRGQENYGYTF.

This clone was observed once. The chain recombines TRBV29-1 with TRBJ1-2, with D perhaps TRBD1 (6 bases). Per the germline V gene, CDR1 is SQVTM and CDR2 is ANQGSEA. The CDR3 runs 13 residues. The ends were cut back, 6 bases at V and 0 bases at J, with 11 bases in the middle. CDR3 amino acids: CSVETGANYGYTF. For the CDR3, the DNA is TGCAGCGTGGAGACAGGTGCTAACTATGGCTACACCTTC. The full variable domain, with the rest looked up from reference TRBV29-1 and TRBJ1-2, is SAVISQKPSRDICQRGTSLTIQCQVDSQVTMMFWYRQQPGQSLTLIATANQGSEATYESGFVIDKFPISRPNLTFSTLTVSNMSPEDSSIYLCSVETGANYGYTFGSGTRLTVV.

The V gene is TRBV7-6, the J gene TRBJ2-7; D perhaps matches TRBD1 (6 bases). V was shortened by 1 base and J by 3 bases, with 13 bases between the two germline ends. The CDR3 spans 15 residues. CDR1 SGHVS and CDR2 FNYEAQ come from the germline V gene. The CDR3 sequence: CASSLEARGNYEQYF. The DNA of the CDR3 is TGTGCCAGCAGCTTAGAGGCCAGGGGAAACTACGAGCAGTACTTC.

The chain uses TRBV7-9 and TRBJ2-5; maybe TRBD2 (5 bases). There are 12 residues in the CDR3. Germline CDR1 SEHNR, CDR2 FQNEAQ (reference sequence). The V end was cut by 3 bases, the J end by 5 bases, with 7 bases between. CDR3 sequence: CASSFSGETQYF. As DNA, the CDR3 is TGTGCCAGCAGCTTTTCGGGGGAGACCCAGTACTTC.

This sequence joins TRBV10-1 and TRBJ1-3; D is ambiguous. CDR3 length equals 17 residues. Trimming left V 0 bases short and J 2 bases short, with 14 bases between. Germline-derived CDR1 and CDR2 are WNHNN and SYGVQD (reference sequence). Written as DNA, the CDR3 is TGCGCCAGCAGTGAGTCGAAGCCAGGTAGTACTGGAAACACCATATATTTT. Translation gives CASSESKPGSTGNTIYF.

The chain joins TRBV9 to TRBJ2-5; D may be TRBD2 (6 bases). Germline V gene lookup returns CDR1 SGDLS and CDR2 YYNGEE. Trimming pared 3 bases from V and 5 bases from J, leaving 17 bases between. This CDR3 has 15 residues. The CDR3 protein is CASSGRDSKGETQYF. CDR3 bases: TGTGCCAGCAGCGGCCGGGACTCAAAGGGGGAGACCCAGTACTTC. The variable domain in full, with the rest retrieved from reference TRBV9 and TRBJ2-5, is DSGVTQTPKHLITATGQRVTLRCSPRSGDLSVYWYQQSLDQGLQFLIQYYNGEERAKGNILERFSAQQFPDLHSELNLSSLELGDSALYFCASSGRDSKGETQYFGPGTRLLVL.

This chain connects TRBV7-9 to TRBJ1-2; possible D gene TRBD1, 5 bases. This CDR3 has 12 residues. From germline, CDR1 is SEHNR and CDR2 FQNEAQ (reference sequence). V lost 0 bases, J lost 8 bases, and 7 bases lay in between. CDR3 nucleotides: TGTGCCAGCAGCTTAGCCAGGGAAGGCTACACCTTC. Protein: CASSLAREGYTF.

CDR3 nucleotide sequence: TGTGCCATCAGCCCTAGCGGGAAGGTGCACGAGCAGTACTTC. This gives the protein CAISPSGKVHEQYF. The chain has TRBV10-3 and TRBJ2-7; 9 nucleotides agree with TRBD2. The CDR3 covers 14 residues. Trimming took 6 bases from V and 5 from J; bases not matched to a gene: 8. Germline V gene lookup returns CDR1 ENHRY and CDR2 SYGVKD.

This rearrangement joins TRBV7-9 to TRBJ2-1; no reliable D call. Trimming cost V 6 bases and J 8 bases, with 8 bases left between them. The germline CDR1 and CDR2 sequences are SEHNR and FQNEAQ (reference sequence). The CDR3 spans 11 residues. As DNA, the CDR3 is TGTGCCAGCAGTTTCATCGATGAGCAGTTCTTC. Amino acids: CASSFIDEQFF. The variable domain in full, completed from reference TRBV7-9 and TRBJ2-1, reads DTGVSQNPRHKITKRGQNVTFRCDPISEHNRLYWYRQTLGQGPEFLTYFQNEAQLEKSRLLSDRFSAERPKGSFSTLEIQRTEQGDSAMYLCASSFIDEQFFGPGTRLTVL.

This CDR3 reads CASMGRGWNQPQHF. CDR3 DNA: TGTGCCAGCATGGGCAGGGGGTGGAATCAGCCCCAGCATTTT. The chain is built from TRBV6-1 and TRBJ1-5; 7 bases line up with TRBD1. The V segment lost 7 bases and the J segment 4 bases; nucleotides outside the gene matches: 7. Germline assignment: CDR1 MNHNS and CDR2 SASEGT. This CDR3 is built from 14 residues.

Here the CDR3 reads CAISGLAGKGSYNEQFF. CDR3 DNA: TGTGCCATCAGTGGGCTAGCGGGAAAGGGCTCCTACAATGAGCAGTTCTTC. This chain uses TRBV10-3 with TRBJ2-1; 9 nucleotides line up with TRBD2. From germline, CDR1 is ENHRY and CDR2 SYGVKD. V dropped 4 bases and J dropped 0; count of bases not matched to a gene: 7. CDR3 size: 17 residues.

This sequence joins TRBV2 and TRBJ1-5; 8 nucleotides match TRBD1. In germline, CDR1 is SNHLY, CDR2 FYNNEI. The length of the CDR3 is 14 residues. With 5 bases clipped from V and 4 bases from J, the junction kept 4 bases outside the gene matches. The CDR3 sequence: CASSKGQGNQPQHF. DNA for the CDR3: TGTGCCAGCAGTAAAGGACAGGGTAATCAGCCCCAGCATTTT.

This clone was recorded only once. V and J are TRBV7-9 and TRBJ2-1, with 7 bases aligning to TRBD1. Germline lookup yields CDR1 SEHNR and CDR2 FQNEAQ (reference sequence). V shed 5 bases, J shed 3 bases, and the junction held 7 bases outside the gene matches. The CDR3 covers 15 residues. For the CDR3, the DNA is TGTGCCAGCAGCAAATCGGGACAGAACTACAATGAGCAGTTCTTC. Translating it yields CASSKSGQNYNEQFF.

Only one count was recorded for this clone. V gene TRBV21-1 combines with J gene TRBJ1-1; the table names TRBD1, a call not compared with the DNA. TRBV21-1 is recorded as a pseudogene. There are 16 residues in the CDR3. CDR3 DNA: TGTGCCAGCGGCTCCGTCGGGACAGAGGAACGTACTGAAGCTTTCTTT. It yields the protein CASGSVGTEERTEAFF.

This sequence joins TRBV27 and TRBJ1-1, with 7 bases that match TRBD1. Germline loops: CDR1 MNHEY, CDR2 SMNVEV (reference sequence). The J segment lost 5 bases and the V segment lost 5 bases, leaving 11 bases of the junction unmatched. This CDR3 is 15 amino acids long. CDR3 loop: CASSPLGTGDTEAFF. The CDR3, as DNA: TGTGCCAGCAGTCCCCTCGGAACAGGGGATACTGAAGCTTTCTTT.

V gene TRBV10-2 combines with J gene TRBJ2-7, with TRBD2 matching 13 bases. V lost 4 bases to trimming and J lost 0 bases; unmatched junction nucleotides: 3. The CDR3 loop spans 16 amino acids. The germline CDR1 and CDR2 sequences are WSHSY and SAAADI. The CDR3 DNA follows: TGCGCCAGCAGTGCCGGACTAGCGGGAGACTCCTACGAGCAGTACTTC. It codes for CASSAGLAGDSYEQYF.

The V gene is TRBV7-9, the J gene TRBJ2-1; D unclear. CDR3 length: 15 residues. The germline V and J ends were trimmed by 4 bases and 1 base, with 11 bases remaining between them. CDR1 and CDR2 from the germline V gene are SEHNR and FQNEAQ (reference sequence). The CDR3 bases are TGTGCCAGCAGCTATAGCCGAACGTCCTACAATGAGCAGTTCTTC. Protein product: CASSYSRTSYNEQFF.

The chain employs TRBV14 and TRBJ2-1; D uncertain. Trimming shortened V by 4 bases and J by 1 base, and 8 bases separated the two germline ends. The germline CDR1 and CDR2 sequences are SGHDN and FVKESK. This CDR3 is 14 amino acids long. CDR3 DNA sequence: TGTGCCAGCAGCCGTGTAGGGTCCTACAATGAGCAGTTCTTC. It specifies CASSRVGSYNEQFF.

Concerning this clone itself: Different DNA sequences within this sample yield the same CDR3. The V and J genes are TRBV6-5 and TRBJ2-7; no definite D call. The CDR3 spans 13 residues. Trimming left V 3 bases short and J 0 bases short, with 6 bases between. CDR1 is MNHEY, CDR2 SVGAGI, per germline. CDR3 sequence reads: CASSYSSSYEQYF. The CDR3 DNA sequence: TGTGCCAGCAGTTATTCTAGCTCCTACGAGCAGTACTTC.

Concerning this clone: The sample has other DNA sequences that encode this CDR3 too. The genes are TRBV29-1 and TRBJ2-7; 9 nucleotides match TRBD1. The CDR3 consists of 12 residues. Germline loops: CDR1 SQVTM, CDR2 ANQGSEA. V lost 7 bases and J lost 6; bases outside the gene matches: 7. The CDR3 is CSASGTGSEQYF. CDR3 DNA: TGCAGCGCATCCGGGACAGGGAGCGAGCAGTACTTC.

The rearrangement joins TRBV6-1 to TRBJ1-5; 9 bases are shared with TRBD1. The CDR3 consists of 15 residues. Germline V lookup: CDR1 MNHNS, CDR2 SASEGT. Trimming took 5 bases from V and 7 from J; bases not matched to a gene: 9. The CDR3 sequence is CASSSGQGLNQPQHF. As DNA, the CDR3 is TGTGCCAGCAGTTCCGGACAGGGGTTGAACCAGCCCCAGCATTTT.

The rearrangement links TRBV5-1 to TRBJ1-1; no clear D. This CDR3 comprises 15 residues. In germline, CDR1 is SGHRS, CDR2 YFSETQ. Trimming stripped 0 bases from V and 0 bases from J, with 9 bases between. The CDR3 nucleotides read TGCGCCAGCAGCTTGGTAGGGCATATGAACACTGAAGCTTTCTTT. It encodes CASSLVGHMNTEAFF.

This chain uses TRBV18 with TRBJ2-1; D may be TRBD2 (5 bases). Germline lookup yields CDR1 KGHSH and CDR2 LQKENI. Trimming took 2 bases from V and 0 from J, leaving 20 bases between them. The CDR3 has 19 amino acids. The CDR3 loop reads CASSPTLHSGRSSYNEQFF. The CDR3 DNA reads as TGTGCCAGCTCACCAACCCTCCACAGCGGACGAAGCTCCTACAATGAGCAGTTCTTC.

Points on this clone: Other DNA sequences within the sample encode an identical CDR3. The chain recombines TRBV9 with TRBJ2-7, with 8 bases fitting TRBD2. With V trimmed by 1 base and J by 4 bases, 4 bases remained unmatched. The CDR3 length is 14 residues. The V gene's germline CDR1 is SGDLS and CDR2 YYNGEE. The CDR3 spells CASSVTSGSYEQYF. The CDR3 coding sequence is TGTGCCAGCAGCGTAACAAGCGGGAGTTACGAGCAGTACTTC.

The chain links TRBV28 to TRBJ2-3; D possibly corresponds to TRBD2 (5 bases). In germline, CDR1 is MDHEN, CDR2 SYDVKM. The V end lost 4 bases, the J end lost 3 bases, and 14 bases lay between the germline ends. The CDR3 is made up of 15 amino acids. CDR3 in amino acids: CASSYGSLGTDTQYF. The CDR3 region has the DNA TGTGCCAGCAGTTATGGGAGTTTAGGGACAGATACGCAGTATTTT. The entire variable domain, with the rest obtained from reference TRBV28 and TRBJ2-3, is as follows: DVKVTQSSRYLVKRTGEKVFLECVQDMDHENMFWYRQDPGLGLRLIYFSYDVKMKEKGDIPEGYSVSREKKERFSLILESASTNQTSMYLCASSYGSLGTDTQYFGPGTRLTVL.